This T cell receptor (beta chain) was profiled in a study of blood T cell repertoires in COVID-19 (dated by TCRdb to 2018 to 2020). With regard to the full study: Collaborator samples came from the United States, Italy and Spain and covered acute and convalescent phases of COVID-19. The prospective study material was composed of cDNA or gDNA derived from T cells, B-cell-depleted T cells, or PBMCs. Deeply sampled blood TCRbeta repertoires from subjects exposed to, actively infected with, or recovered from COVID-19 were included in the dataset. A freely available public database, intended as a resource for researchers studying the immune response to SARS-CoV-2, is where the repertoires were released. The samples were drawn from the first 160 participants of the ongoing ImmuneRACE study and from some 1,300 subjects provided by 6 global collaborators. The sample metadata nearly always contained a de-identified subject ID, COVID-19 status, age in years and sex. Where available, HLA class I and class II types were taken from metadata supplied by the sample provider and were not determined by assay-based typing.

The CDR3 runs 14 residues from the cysteine to the phenylalanine. Just the 42-base CDR3 DNA is kept, in frame starting at base 1. CDR1 and CDR2 are read off the germline V gene (reference sequence) as GTSNPN and SVGIG. The V end loses 0 bases and the J end loses 6 bases, and a stretch of 12 bases separates them. A note on this clone: The antigen it recognizes is unknown. No much larger clone is present one base from it, and per-base qualities are unavailable.

Here is what the overall study found, with its caveats: The amount of clinical and demographic metadata varied by source and participant and was provided uncurated.

The immunoSEQ Assay, a bias-controlled multiplex PCR, was used to amplify TCRbeta CDR3 regions from genomic DNA. The paper's data handling went like this. Within the assay, amplification of reference gene primers was used to estimate how many nucleated cells each sample contained. To quantify the absolute abundance of each unique TCRbeta CDR3 rearrangement, sequence reads were collapsed and filtered. Productive Simpson clonality was computed per sample as the square root of Simpson's diversity index over productive rearrangements. TCRdb re-hosts the immuneACCESS table, in-frame sequences only. Its copies lack some clones; in the studies checked, an unresolved V gene accounts for under half of them, and the cause for the rest is not known. From that table come the V and J calls and clone size; the DNA was used to work out D and trimming. This sample holds 250,000 to 350,000 clones; more than 90% were observed only once. Together, the top ten hold 2.6% of the sample.

Enrolling through a virtual design, the prospective study's participants ranged in age from about 18 to 100 years and lived across roughly 23 United States geographic areas. In the prospective study, participants were assigned to cohorts based on the clinical history participants reported in a screening survey and a study questionnaire. Recovered participants in ImmuneRACE Cohort 3 were defined by two consecutive negative NP/OP PCR tests, clearance by a healthcare professional, or resolution of symptoms. Each participant in the prospective study had whole blood, serum and a nasopharyngeal or oropharyngeal swab collected by mobile phlebotomists. Over a roughly two-month period, participants in the prospective study had the option of providing additional blood draws and questionnaires. Blood samples from the prospective study were shipped frozen or at room temperature prior to DNA extraction.

The receptor chain draws on TRBV30 and TRBJ1-5; tentative D gene TRBD1, with 6 bases matching. This TCR came from a man aged 55 to 70 who had recovered from COVID-19. The specimen sequenced was PBMCs or T cells enriched from blood (not recorded which). The CDR3 is CAWSVHQGSQPQHF. The DNA is as follows: TGTGCCTGGAGTGTACACCAGGGGAGTCAGCCCCAGCATTTT.